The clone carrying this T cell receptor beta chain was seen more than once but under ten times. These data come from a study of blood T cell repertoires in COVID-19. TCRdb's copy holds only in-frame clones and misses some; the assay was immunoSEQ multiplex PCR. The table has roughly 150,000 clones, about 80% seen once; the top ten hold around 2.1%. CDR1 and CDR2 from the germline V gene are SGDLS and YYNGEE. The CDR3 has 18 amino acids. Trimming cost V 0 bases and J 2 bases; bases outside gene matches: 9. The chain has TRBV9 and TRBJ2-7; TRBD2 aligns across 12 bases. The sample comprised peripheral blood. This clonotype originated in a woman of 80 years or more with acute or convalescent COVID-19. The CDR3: CASSVGASGRGSTYEQYF. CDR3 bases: TGTGCCAGCAGCGTAGGGGCTAGCGGGAGGGGATCTACCTACGAGCAGTACTTC.